This T cell receptor beta chain was recorded in a study of blood T cell repertoires in COVID-19. Looking at the study overall: Sample material is recorded as cDNA or gDNA derived from T cells, B-cell-depleted T cells, or PBMCs.

Profiling relied on immunoSEQ multiplex PCR, and the TCRdb table lists in-frame clones only, not all of them. The data show fewer than 70,000 clones, around 85% seen once. This CDR3 contains 15 residues. CDR1 and CDR2 from the germline V gene are SEHNR and FQNEAQ (reference sequence). The ends lost 1 base at V and 5 bases at J; junction bases unmatched: 3. V gene TRBV7-9 combines with J gene TRBJ2-1, with TRBD1 matching 9 bases. The sequenced sample was peripheral blood. The sequence derives from a woman in her 70s with active COVID-19. In DNA, the CDR3 is TGTGCCAGCAGCTTAGGGACAGGGGCGGACAATGAGCAGTTCTTC. Protein product: CASSLGTGADNEQFF.